The present T cell receptor (beta chain) was sequenced within a study of cytomegalovirus exposure and HLA in healthy donors (TCRdb year 2017). At the level of the whole study: An earlier analysis of roughly 630 of the donors reported about 250 Gb of sequence data and some 100 million unique TCR beta sequences from roughly 200 million T cells. Roughly 300 gigabases of sequencing data and tens of millions of unique TCR sequences were included in an early release covering 550 to 800 HLA-typed donors. Of the approximately 400 genotyped donors, roughly 76% were placed in the genetic ancestry cluster associated with self-reported Caucasian donors. The aim of the study was to test whether cataloging public T cell receptors could identify signatures of past pathogen exposure. The T cell repertoires of 550 to 850 subjects were profiled by immunosequencing and related to cytomegalovirus serostatus. A separate validation cohort of more than 100 different subjects was used in addition to the 666-subject first cohort. To predict cytomegalovirus infection status, the study brought together high-throughput TCR immunosequencing, statistical association of individual TCRs with disease status, and machine learning. A later analysis re-examined previously published TCR beta repertoires from just over 650 donors and added high-resolution HLA genotyping to investigate patterns of TCR occurrence. Rather than using new phenotypic data, the later analysis identified candidate immune exposures from TCR beta sequences and from how often those sequences occurred across donors. An earlier analysis of some 500 of the donors used high-throughput TCR beta sequencing to judge whether each TCR beta V gene segment behaved as functional or pseudogenic. Alongside the repertoire data, information on donor age, sex, ethnicity and CMV serostatus was compiled. A later genetic analysis used genome-wide SNP genotypes for about 65% of the roughly 700 donors, treating that subset as a discovery cohort. Every repertoire in the discovery cohort had been generated on one and the same sequencing platform. HLA typing covered class I and class II loci at four-digit resolution. Typing coverage differed by locus: A, B, C, DRB1 and DQB1 were typed in roughly 620-630 donors, DQA1 in about 510, DPA1 in some 610, and DPB1 in 450 to 480. About five DR-DQ haplotypes were treated as single units for association and clustering because of strong linkage in the cohort. Among several hundred genotyped donors of the cohort, an average of around 250,000 unique TCR beta nucleotide sequences was sequenced per donor, of which about 19% were non-productive. On the study overall, not on this receptor specifically: Specific HLA alleles were associated with 15,000 to 20,000 TCR beta sequences at a false discovery rate of 0.05 in a later analysis. According to the authors, the approach could potentially be generalized to other disease states and immunological phenotypes. In the study, some 160 TCR beta chains were listed as associated with cytomegalovirus. In vitro tests confirmed that three of the cytomegalovirus-associated TCR beta chains recognize cytomegalovirus antigens. A further reported finding was that TCR beta sequences accurately predicted the HLA-A and HLA-B alleles for most subjects in the first cohort. Because HLA typing was unavailable for some donors at each locus, only the typed subset was used in association tests. In a later genetic analysis, a missense DCLRE1C variant was associated with V-gene and J-gene trimming of TCR beta chains, and the association was replicated in an independent cohort. A cluster of highly shared sequence variants was judged likely to represent a technical artifact of the sequencing pipeline. In an earlier analysis of about 600 of the donors, most TCR beta V segments appeared in productive rearrangements about 90% or about 30% of the time, broadly matching IMGT annotations. Only TCR beta chains were sequenced in this cohort, and the absence of alpha or paired-chain data limited detectable features. Several of the top co-occurrence clusters appeared to be linked to parvovirus B19, influenza, CMV and Epstein-Barr virus, according to a later analysis. In a later analysis, TCR association rates were found to vary across HLA loci, with the most associated TCRs seen for DRB1 alleles and the fewest for HLA-C alleles. The 87-base-pair reads could not distinguish some IMGT-functional V segments, including TRBV6-2 and TRBV6-3, so those segments were excluded. The earlier analysis of approximately 540 of the donors excluded around 17 rarely observed V segments, including chromosome 9 orphons, because counts were too low. In a later analysis, HLA-associated TCR beta chains showed more clonal expansion and lower generation probabilities than non-associated chains that were equally common. When HLA alleles, especially DR and DQ, strongly co-occurred, TCR associations were difficult to assign to individual alleles. A later analysis found that most CMV-associated TCR beta chains appeared HLA-restricted, with HLA associations seemingly driven largely by CMV exposure. According to a later genetic analysis, donors in an Asian-associated ancestry cluster had fewer N-insertions in productive TCRs than the approximately 710-donor mean. Sequencing depth was assumed to be roughly uniform across donors in the presence/absence analyses, though that assumption may not hold. The classifier was reported to diagnose cytomegalovirus status with high specificity and sensitivity in both the original and validation cohorts. Correlated functional status among segregating V segments might reflect linkage disequilibrium, but an unknown experimental factor could not be ruled out. While some public TCRs were present in many individuals, most TCR sequences turned up only very rarely across donors. CMV serostatus was the only immune exposure information available for the cohort.

From cysteine to phenylalanine, the CDR3 is 18 amino acids long. Left in the record is the CDR3 DNA by itself, 54 bases read in frame from the first base. Trimmed from V: 0 bases; trimmed from J: 0 bases; junction bases lacking a gene match: 8. CDR1 and CDR2 are drawn from the germline V gene: SGDLS, YYNGEE. For this clone: This receptor's antigen is unknown. Base qualities are missing; no much larger clone stands one base away.

The cohort consisted of 600 to 750 healthy bone marrow donors. Cohort members were all nominally healthy when sampled, although unrecorded immune exposures were likely present. The donor was CMV seronegative and belonged to the group of 350 to 400 seronegative cohort members. A peripheral blood sample was collected from each donor, and TCR beta sequencing was performed on peripheral blood mononuclear cells. Genomic DNA was extracted from the blood cell samples with the Qiagen DNeasy Blood Extraction Kit. The library was made by the immunoSEQ multiplex PCR assay. For the multiplex PCR, a mixture combining 60 forward primers for TCR Vbeta segments and 13 reverse primers for TCR Jbeta segments was used. The CDR3 region of rearranged TCR beta genes was amplified from genomic DNA by a multiplex PCR assay. The Illumina HiSeq System was used to sequence the amplified TCR beta libraries as 87-base-pair reads. In the source study's methods: In a later analysis, some 80 million unique TCR beta chains were counted across the approximately 640 repertoires, and roughly 11 million of these chains were shared by at least two donors. Raw reads were error-corrected and collapsed into unique sequences with a nearest-neighbor algorithm that merged closely related sequences to remove PCR and sequencing errors. CDR3 sequences were aligned to IMGT reference sequences to assign V, D and J gene segments. For a sequence to be retained, a match of at least six nucleotides was required to both a V gene segment and a J gene segment. Rearrangements were called productive when the CDR3 lacked stop codons and stayed in frame with V and J; all others were non-productive. CDR3 was defined according to IMGT convention as the region running from the second conserved V-encoded cysteine to the conserved J-encoded phenylalanine. In an earlier analysis of more than 550 of the donors, sequences lacking an unambiguous match to a single V gene segment were excluded. An earlier analysis of 550 to 650 of the donors classified V segments as functional when productive rearrangements were above 56.7% and as segregating when the standard deviation between donors was above 5%. A statistical classification framework was built for diagnosing cytomegalovirus status from the catalog of TCR beta chain sequences. V and J gene assignment, in a later analysis, came from comparing TCR nucleotide sequences with IMGT/GENE-DB human TR gene sequences. In a later analysis, CDR3 sequences and most-parsimonious VDJ recombination scenarios were assigned using the TCRdist pipeline. In a later analysis, every TCR beta chain was defined by the combination of its CDR3 amino acid sequence and its V-gene family, and reads without a unique V-gene family were dropped. To address suspected cross-contamination and a sequencing artifact, a later analysis removed 550 to 750 highly shared, low-generation-probability nucleotide sequences. In a later analysis, a clonal expansion index was calculated for each public chain from normalized within-repertoire ranks of inferred template counts. In a later analysis, generation probabilities were computed with a VDJ recombination model fitted to out-of-frame rearrangements, and the resulting probabilities were checked against IGoR. In a later analysis, TCR-TCR, TCR-HLA and TCR-CMV co-occurrence was scored with hypergeometric tests, and a repertoire-size bias correction was applied to TCR pairs. A later analysis estimated false discovery rates by permuting HLA or CMV assignments 20 times. In a later analysis, co-occurring TCRs were grouped with DBSCAN, and TCRdist sequence similarity was added when clustering was performed within HLA-allele-positive subsets. Repertoires with fewer than 30,000 or more than 120,000 public chains were left out of co-occurrence clustering, as were about five repertoires with anomalous nucleotide sharing. This is the immuneACCESS table as TCRdb keeps it, with only in-frame sequences that have V and J called. A part of the clones is gone; compared with another copy, unresolved V genes explain less than half, and the rest is unexplained. V and J calls plus clone size are reproduced from that table; the DNA served to infer D and trimming. The sample table lists roughly 180,000 clones, roughly 80% of them with a count of one. Approximately 1.3% of the sample is taken by the ten largest.

This clonotype was obtained from a man aged 25-45 years in good health and CMV-seronegative. Sequenced: PBMCs. This receptor chain uses TRBV9 and TRBJ2-1, and 8 junction bases match TRBD2. The CDR3 region has the sequence CASSVGSGSYPSYNEQFF. The nucleotide sequence is TGTGCCAGCAGCGTAGGGAGCGGGAGTTACCCCTCCTACAATGAGCAGTTCTTC. The CDR3 plus the reference TRBV9 and TRBJ2-1 genes for the other parts give the full variable domain: DSGVTQTPKHLITATGQRVTLRCSPRSGDLSVYWYQQSLDQGLQFLIQYYNGEERAKGNILERFSAQQFPDLHSELNLSSLELGDSALYFCASSVGSGSYPSYNEQFFGPGTRLTVL.